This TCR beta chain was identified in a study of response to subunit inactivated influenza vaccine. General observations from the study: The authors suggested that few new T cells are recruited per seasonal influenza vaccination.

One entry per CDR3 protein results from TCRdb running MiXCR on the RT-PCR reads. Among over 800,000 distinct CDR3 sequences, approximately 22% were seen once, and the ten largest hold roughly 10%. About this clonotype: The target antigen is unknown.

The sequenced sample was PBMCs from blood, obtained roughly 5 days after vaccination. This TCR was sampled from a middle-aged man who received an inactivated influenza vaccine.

This chain's CDR3 is CASSVGGGDTF. In nucleotides, the CDR3 is TGTGCCAGCAGTGTTGGCGGGGGCGACACCTTC. This rearrangement joins TRBV6-1 to TRBJ1-2, with D possibly being TRBD1 (6 bases). Germline loops: CDR1 MNHNS, CDR2 SASEGT. V was trimmed by 4 bases and J by 12 bases, leaving 12 bases between them. The CDR3 sequence is 11 residues long.